This note documents a single TCR beta chain sequence. The sample belongs to a study of shared clonotypes between healthy human individuals. Using immunoSEQ multiplex PCR, the repertoire was profiled, and TCRdb retains in-frame clones only, with some absent. The data show about 490,000 clones, over 65% seen once. The V segment lost 6 bases and the J segment 6 bases; nucleotides outside the gene matches: 10. Germline CDR1 is SNHLY and CDR2 is FYNNEI. CDR3 size: 15 residues. This TCR came from a woman between 40 and 50 years old in good health. Some clones in this sample may be carry-over from other donors' samples. The chain combines TRBV2 with TRBJ2-1; 8 nucleotides match TRBD1. The sequencing input was PBMCs. The chain's CDR3 is CASSALGQGPNEQFF. For the CDR3, the DNA is TGTGCCAGCAGCGCCCTTGGACAGGGACCCAATGAGCAGTTCTTC.